The sequence of this TCR beta chain was determined in a study of control samples from healthy donors and cancer patients. Clones were read by immunoSEQ multiplex PCR, and TCRdb kept only the in-frame ones, dropping some. The sample shows some 120,000 clones, just under 90% of them seen only once. This CDR3 contains 15 residues. The V and J ends lost 0 bases and 6 bases respectively, with 12 bases between them. Germline V gene data show CDR1 as KGHDR and CDR2 as SFDVKD. Material: blood. The source is a man under 40 in good health. This sequence joins TRBV24-1 and TRBJ2-3; possible D gene TRBD1, 5 bases. The CDR3 DNA reads TGTGCCACCAGTGATTTGGGGCAGGGAATGGATACGCAGTATTTT. Its translation: CATSDLGQGMDTQYF.